One TCR beta chain is described in this entry. No antigen is known for it. Measured with immunoSEQ multiplex PCR; TCRdb has only the in-frame clones, and not every one. This sample has 120,000 or so clones, with about 92% found just once. The sample originates from a study of T cell responses to AZD1222 COVID-19 vaccine. General study results and limits: Among the donors, most were white British and more were female, and clonal diversity was possibly underestimated.

Germline V gives CDR1 SGHTA, CDR2 FQGTGA. The V end was cut by 2 bases, the J end by 8 bases, with 18 bases between. CDR3 length: 16 residues. The specimen comprised peripheral blood, sampled on day 0 of AZD1222 vaccination. This chain joins TRBV7-3 and TRBJ1-4; D perhaps matches TRBD1 (6 bases). This TCR came from an adult in good health. This CDR3 is CASSLGGVQGWEKLFF. The DNA for the CDR3 is TGTGCCAGCAGCTTAGGAGGGGTACAGGGTTGGGAAAAACTGTTTTTT.